These 19 T cell receptor beta chains were sequenced from one sample in a study of blood T cell repertoires in COVID-19. Sequencing was performed with immunoSEQ multiplex PCR; in TCRdb, only in-frame clones are kept and a portion is missing. The data contain 200,000 to 250,000 clones, over 75% of them singletons. Sequences were obtained from PBMCs or T cells enriched from blood (not recorded which). The receptors stem from a woman aged 55-69 years who had recovered from COVID-19.

The V and J genes are TRBV11-3 and TRBJ1-6; no clear D gene. Trimming took 3 bases from V and 7 from J, leaving 10 bases between them. The CDR3 contains 14 residues. CDR1 is SGHNT and CDR2 is YENEEA in the germline V gene. The CDR3 DNA sequence: TGTGCCAGCAGCTTGGGAGGTGAGAATTCACCCCTCCACTTT. Translation: CASSLGGENSPLHF.

The CDR3 nucleotides are TGCAGCGTTACACTGGACAGGGAAGGTGAGCAGTTCTTC. This encodes CSVTLDREGEQFF. V usage is TRBV29-1 and J usage is TRBJ2-1; 8 bases align to TRBD1. J lost 9 bases, V lost 5 bases, and 9 bases had no gene match. CDR1 and CDR2 from the germline V gene are SQVTM and ANQGSEA. There are 13 residues in the CDR3.

V usage is TRBV9 and J usage is TRBJ1-3; D is unclear. Looked up from germline, CDR1 is SGDLS and CDR2 is YYNGEE. V was clipped by 2 bases and J by 0 bases, with 15 bases between them. CDR3 length: 17 residues. Here the CDR3 DNA reads TGTGCCAGCAGCGTTCAGTACAGTCCACTCTCTGGAAACACCATATATTTT. Amino acid sequence: CASSVQYSPLSGNTIYF.

This clone occurred a few times. V gene TRBV29-1 combines with J gene TRBJ1-1; D unresolved. V gave up 8 bases and J gave up 0 bases, with 7 bases separating them. The germline CDR1 and CDR2 sequences are SQVTM and ANQGSEA. This CDR3 spans 11 amino acids. The CDR3 sequence is CSHTVNTEAFF. The CDR3, as DNA: TGCAGCCACACAGTGAACACTGAAGCTTTCTTT.

The chain links TRBV4-3 to TRBJ2-3; 7 nucleotides agree with TRBD2. Germline CDR1 LGHNA, CDR2 YSLEER. Trimming cost V 4 bases and J 5 bases; bases outside gene matches: 6. The CDR3 spans 14 residues. The CDR3 sequence is CASSRLRGGDTQYF. As DNA, the CDR3 is TGCGCCAGCAGCCGGTTGCGCGGGGGAGATACGCAGTATTTT.

The chain carries TRBV7-9 and TRBJ2-1, with TRBD1 as a possible D gene (5 bases). V lost 5 bases and J 1 base, leaving 15 bases between the germline ends. This CDR3 is 16 amino acids long. Germline CDR1 reads SEHNR; CDR2 reads FQNEAQ (reference sequence). CDR3 sequence: CASSRFDSSSYNEQFF. In DNA form, the CDR3 reads TGTGCCAGCAGCCGTTTCGACAGCAGTTCCTACAATGAGCAGTTCTTC.

This rearrangement joins TRBV7-9 to TRBJ1-2, with 7 bases aligning to TRBD1. This CDR3 comprises 14 residues. Trimming cost V 7 bases and J 6 bases; bases outside gene matches: 11. Germline V CDR1 and CDR2: SEHNR, FQNEAQ (reference sequence). The DNA for the CDR3 is TGTGCCAGCAACACCGGGACAGAGAGTAATGGCTACACCTTC. Translating it yields CASNTGTESNGYTF.

The chain has TRBV6-1 and TRBJ1-5; 11 positions match TRBD1. Germline CDR1 is MNHNS and CDR2 is SASEGT. The CDR3 is made up of 16 amino acids. Losses at the gene ends were 6 bases for V and 6 bases for J; bases not matched to a gene: 10. The CDR3 reads CASREKGQGAVQPQHF. CDR3 in DNA: TGTGCCAGCAGGGAAAAAGGACAGGGGGCCGTTCAGCCCCAGCATTTT.

The chain uses TRBV5-1 and TRBJ1-1; 8 bases align to TRBD1. Germline CDR1 is SGHRS and CDR2 is YFSETQ. V was pared by 1 base and J by 0 bases, with 5 bases of the junction left unmatched. The CDR3 has 16 residues. The CDR3 DNA sequence: TGCGCCAGCAGCTTGTTTTCAGGGGGCCTGAACACTGAAGCTTTCTTT. Protein product: CASSLFSGGLNTEAFF.

The rearrangement joins TRBV5-1 to TRBJ1-6; the D is unclear. Deletions cut 5 bases from V and 6 bases from J, with 15 bases between. The CDR3 length is 15 residues. Germline V gene sequence: CDR1 SGHRS, CDR2 YFSETQ. For the CDR3, the DNA is TGCGCCAGCAGTCTGACCGGGAATAGTAATTCACCCCTCCACTTT. Translation: CASSLTGNSNSPLHF.

This chain uses TRBV7-2 with TRBJ2-1; TRBD2 agrees at 7 bases. Per the germline V gene, CDR1 is SGHTA and CDR2 is FQGNSA. V trimming: 5 bases; J trimming: 3 bases; junction bases outside the gene matches: 7. CDR3 length: 15 amino acids. This CDR3 is CASSPSGRIYNEQFF. DNA for the CDR3: TGTGCCAGCAGCCCTAGCGGTCGAATCTACAATGAGCAGTTCTTC.

The gene calls are TRBV25-1 and TRBJ1-4; D perhaps matches TRBD1 (6 bases). V lost 7 bases and J 7 bases, leaving 19 bases between the germline ends. The CDR3 sequence is 15 residues long. The V gene's germline CDR1 is MGHDK and CDR2 SYGVNS. For the CDR3, the DNA is TGTGCCAGCACCCACGGGGGGGCAGGGAGTGAAAAACTGTTTTTT. Translation gives CASTHGGAGSEKLFF.

This chain joins TRBV11-3 and TRBJ1-1, with D unresolved. Germline loops: CDR1 SGHNT, CDR2 YENEEA. There are 14 residues in the CDR3. Trimming pared 2 bases from V and 7 bases from J, leaving 14 bases between. Written as DNA, the CDR3 is TGTGCCAGCAGCTTACACACATCCGCAGGTGAAGCTTTCTTT. Amino acid sequence: CASSLHTSAGEAFF.

The V and J genes are TRBV7-8 and TRBJ1-1, with a weak D call TRBD1 (5 bases). Germline lookup yields CDR1 SGHVS and CDR2 FQNEAQ. The CDR3 runs 15 residues. V gave up 1 base and J gave up 4 bases, with 13 bases separating them. The DNA for the CDR3 is TGTGCCAGCAGCTTAGTTCAGGGAGGAATCACTGAAGCTTTCTTT. Translated: CASSLVQGGITEAFF. The full variable domain, its missing parts supplied by reference TRBV7-8 and TRBJ1-1, is GAGVSQSPRYKVAKRGQDVALRCDPISGHVSLFWYQQALGQGPEFLTYFQNEAQLDKSGLPSDRFFAERPEGSVSTLKIQRTQQEDSAVYLCASSLVQGGITEAFFGQGTRLTVV.

V gene TRBV12-5 combines with J gene TRBJ1-2, with 7 bases matching TRBD1. Germline V gene sequence: CDR1 LGHNT, CDR2 FRNRAP. The CDR3 consists of 14 residues. With V trimmed by 3 bases and J by 2 bases, 3 bases remained unmatched. The DNA for the CDR3 is TGTGCTAGTGGTTTCCAGACAGGGAACTATGGCTACACCTTC. This encodes CASGFQTGNYGYTF. The full variable domain, its missing parts supplied by reference TRBV12-5 and TRBJ1-2, is DARVTQTPRHKVTEMGQEVTMRCQPILGHNTVFWYRQTMMQGLELLAYFRNRAPLDDSGMPKDRFSAEMPDATLATLKIQPSEPRDSAVYFCASGFQTGNYGYTFGSGTRLTVV.

The chain joins TRBV20-1 to TRBJ2-5, with a weak D call TRBD1 (5 bases). The CDR3 sequence is 16 residues long. Trimming shortened V by 3 bases and J by 0 bases, and 17 bases separated the two germline ends. Germline CDR1 is DFQATT and CDR2 is SNEGSKA (reference sequence). This CDR3 is CSASGWLGQDQETQYF. CDR3 in DNA: TGCAGTGCTAGTGGGTGGTTGGGGCAGGACCAAGAGACCCAGTACTTC.

The chain employs TRBV30 and TRBJ1-3; 7 bases align to TRBD1. Trimming took 4 bases from V and 0 from J; bases not matched to a gene: 6. The CDR3 contains 15 residues. Germline-derived CDR1 and CDR2 are GTSNPN and SVGIG (reference sequence). As DNA, the CDR3 is TGTGCCTGGATCTTGGACAGGAACTCTGGAAACACCATATATTTT. This gives the protein CAWILDRNSGNTIYF.

This clone was observed a handful of times. The CDR3 DNA follows: TGTGCCAGCAGTAAAGAAAACAGGGGGCTGGGTGGCTACACCTTC. Translated, it gives CASSKENRGLGGYTF. The chain uses TRBV2 and TRBJ1-2, with 9 positions matching TRBD1. The CDR3 runs 15 residues. V lost 5 bases to trimming and J lost 7 bases; unmatched junction nucleotides: 11. Germline CDR1 reads SNHLY; CDR2 reads FYNNEI.

The chain couples TRBV27 to TRBJ2-5; 9 nucleotides match TRBD2. The V gene end was trimmed by 2 bases and the J gene end by 5 bases; junction bases not matched to a gene: 9. The CDR3 totals 16 residues. CDR1 and CDR2 (germline): MNHEY, SMNVEV (reference sequence). The CDR3 bases are TGTGCCAGCAGTTTAAGTTTAGCGGGAGCAGCTGAGACCCAGTACTTC. Encoded protein: CASSLSLAGAAETQYF.